This T cell receptor beta chain was found in a study of regulatory T cells in long-lasting Graves disease. Sequencing libraries for TCR beta were prepared with iRepertoire HTBI primers and Arm-PCR of CDR3 regions. MiXCR, applied by TCRdb to the multiplex PCR reads, yields one record per CDR3 protein. The sample yields approximately 460,000 distinct CDR3 sequences, about a sixth seen once. Time point here: newly diagnosed GD, antithyroid drugs for less than 3 months. Preparation of the TCR library used RNA extracted from PBMCs. This clonotype showed up many times. The same data also contributed to another study, on T cells in Graves' hyperthyroidism and ophthalmopathy. That source adds: Diagnoses were established using clinical symptoms, serum thyroxine and TRAb, thyroid ultrasound and orbital computed tomography.

The sequencing here drew on peripheral blood mononuclear cells (PBMCs), taken at new diagnosis, from a patient treated with antithyroid drugs. The source is a woman in her twenties or thirties with Graves disease.

The CDR3 nucleotides are TGTGCCAGCAGCAGAATAGCGGGAGGGCCTCACAATGAGCAGTTCTTC. Amino acid sequence: CASSRIAGGPHNEQFF. The chain carries TRBV7-2 and TRBJ2-1; 11 positions match TRBD2. V lost 5 bases to trimming and J lost 5 bases; unmatched junction nucleotides: 8. The CDR3 spans 16 residues. The V gene's germline CDR1 is SGHTA and CDR2 FQGNSA.